These 26 T cell receptor beta chains were sequenced from one sample in a study of T cell repertoires and leukemia-associated antigens. These receptors are not linked to any known antigen. TCRdb reprocessed the 5' RACE reads via MiXCR and lists one record per CDR3 protein. The profile shows approximately 10,000 distinct CDR3 sequences, approximately 40% of them singletons. The specimen sequenced was CD3+ T cells sorted from blood and cultured. The receptor source for this set is a female donor in good health.

About this clonotype: At one boundary the junction diverges from the germline segment, which might be a read error. The CDR3 sequence is CSAVRPSSEGFF. The CDR3 coding sequence is TGCAGCGCCGTTCGACCGTCTTCTGAAGGTTTCTTT. The chain joins TRBV29-1 to TRBJ1-1; D remains unclear. The CDR3 contains 12 residues. CDR1 and CDR2 (germline): SQVTM, ANQGSEA.

The rearrangement joins TRBV5-1 to TRBJ2-2; no definite D call. This CDR3 has 15 residues. CDR1 is SGHRS, CDR2 YFSETQ, per germline. The ends were cut back, 4 bases at V and 1 base at J, with 11 bases in the middle. CDR3 sequence reads: CASSLDVGNTGELFF. CDR3 sequence (DNA): TGCGCCAGCAGCCTCGACGTGGGGAACACCGGGGAGCTGTTTTTT.

A note on this clonotype: The junction and the germline gene differ at one end; a read error may be behind it. This sequence joins TRBV11-2 and TRBJ2-7, with D perhaps given as TRBD1 or TRBD2 (5 bases each). The CDR3 runs 13 residues. The germline CDR1 and CDR2 sequences are SGHAT and FQNNGV. DNA for the CDR3: TGCGCCAGCGGCTCCGACAGAACCTACGAGCAGTACTTC. It specifies CASGSDRTYEQYF.

Many counts were recorded for this clonotype. The chain recombines TRBV19 with TRBJ2-1; D ambiguous. The CDR3 length is 15 residues. Per germline, CDR1 LNHDA and CDR2 SQIVND (reference sequence). Between the trimmed V and J ends, which lost 5 bases and 0 bases, there was a span of 11 bases. CDR3 amino acids: CASSADWGSYNEQFF. CDR3 in DNA: TGTGCCAGTAGTGCCGACTGGGGCTCCTACAATGAGCAGTTCTTC.

A word on this clonotype: Germline is not matched at one junction end, which may reflect a read error. The chain carries TRBV7-2 and TRBJ1-4; possible D gene TRBD1, 6 bases. CDR1 SGHTA and CDR2 FQGNSA come from the germline V gene. CDR3 length equals 12 residues. For the CDR3, the DNA is TGTGCCAGCAGCCGAGTACAGGGATTGCGCATTTTT. Protein: CASSRVQGLRIF.

By sample share, this clonotype is medium-sized. The gene calls are TRBV10-3 and TRBJ1-6; no firm D call. Germline V gene lookup returns CDR1 ENHRY and CDR2 SYGVKD. With 0 bases removed from V and 9 bases from J, the gap between germline ends came to 27 bases. The CDR3 spans 20 residues. CDR3 sequence (DNA): TGTGCCATCAGTGAGTCTCCGTGGCGGTTACTTAGATTAGTTACTTCACCCCTCCACTTT. This encodes CAISESPWRLLRLVTSPLHF.

This clonotype was counted between two and nine times. The V gene is TRBV11-3, the J gene TRBJ2-5; D is undetermined. The germline gives CDR1 SGHNT, CDR2 YENEEA. The CDR3 is 14 amino acids. With 4 bases removed from V and 3 bases from J, the gap between germline ends came to 12 bases. This CDR3 is CASSSFKGKETQYF. In DNA, the CDR3 is TGTGCCAGCAGCTCGTTTAAGGGTAAAGAGACCCAGTACTTC. Drawing the rest from reference TRBV11-3 and TRBJ2-5, the complete variable domain is EAGVVQSPRYKIIEKKQPVAFWCNPISGHNTLYWYLQNLGQGPELLIRYENEEAVDDSQLPKDRFSAERLKGVDSTLKIQPAELGDSAVYLCASSSFKGKETQYFGPGTRLLVL.

The chain has TRBV7-9 and TRBJ2-1; D unresolved. Deletions cut 4 bases from V and 1 base from J, with 11 bases between. The CDR3 has 15 amino acids. Germline values: CDR1 SEHNR, CDR2 FQNEAQ (reference sequence). The CDR3 coding sequence is TGTGCCAGCAGCTCTCTGGACCATTCCTACAATGAGCAGTTCTTC. It translates to CASSSLDHSYNEQFF.

The chain links TRBV20-1 to TRBJ2-5; D ambiguous. Between the trimmed V and J ends, which lost 6 bases and 1 base, there was a span of 24 bases. Germline loops: CDR1 DFQATT, CDR2 SNEGSKA (reference sequence). The length of the CDR3 is 17 residues. The CDR3 DNA sequence: TGCAGTGCGAAGGCGGATGGCAGTACACAATTCCAAGAGACCCAGTACTTC. This sequence encodes CSAKADGSTQFQETQYF.

As to this clonotype: The junction shows a germline mismatch at one end, possibly a read error. The chain carries TRBV5-1 and TRBJ2-2; maybe TRBD2 (5 bases). CDR1 and CDR2 from the germline V gene are SGHRS and YFSETQ. The CDR3 runs 12 residues. Here the CDR3 reads CASGINTGELVF. The CDR3 nucleotides read TGCGCCAGCGGAATTAACACCGGGGAGCTGGTCTTT.

The chain is built from TRBV2 and TRBJ2-7, with 9 positions matching TRBD2. Germline CDR1 and CDR2: SNHLY and FYNNEI. V was clipped by 7 bases and J by 4 bases; unmatched bases: 5. The CDR3 extends over 13 amino acids. CDR3 in DNA: TGTGCCAGCACAGCGGGAGGCGGATACGAGCAGTACTTC. Its protein is CASTAGGGYEQYF.

Concerning this clonotype: A read error is possible here, since a much larger clone lies one base away. This chain links TRBV13 with TRBJ2-1; 8 bases fit TRBD2. The CDR3 is 14 residues long. The germline CDR1 and CDR2 sequences are PRHDT and FYEKMQ (reference sequence). The V and J ends lost 5 bases and 10 bases, in that order; junction bases with no gene match: 10. The CDR3 loop is CASSPSAGAYEQFF. The CDR3 DNA reads TGTGCCAGCAGCCCCTCAGCGGGAGCCTACGAGCAGTTCTTC.

By share, this clonotype ranks as medium-sized. CDR3 region: CASSPAQNNNEQFF. CDR3 bases: TGTGCCAGCTCACCAGCTCAAAATAACAATGAGCAGTTCTTC. The genes are TRBV18 and TRBJ2-1; no reliable D call. With 2 bases removed from V and 5 bases from J, the gap between germline ends came to 10 bases. Looked up from germline, CDR1 is KGHSH and CDR2 is LQKENI. This CDR3 has 14 residues.

The V and J genes are TRBV24-1 and TRBJ2-2, with D uncertain. The V end lost 4 bases, the J end lost 7 bases, and 15 bases lay between the germline ends. Germline V gene lookup returns CDR1 KGHDR and CDR2 SFDVKD. CDR3 length equals 15 residues. The chain's CDR3 is CATSDPNDWGGELFF. Written as DNA, the CDR3 is TGTGCCACCAGTGACCCAAATGATTGGGGCGGGGAGCTGTTTTTT.

As to this clonotype: The missing conserved phenylalanine or tryptophan at the end of this CDR3 makes a read error likely. The chain has TRBV7-9 and TRBJ1-3; D is undetermined. Between the trimmed V and J ends, which lost 7 bases and 0 bases, there was a span of 22 bases. Germline CDR1 and CDR2: SEHNR and FQNEAQ (reference sequence). The CDR3 covers 18 residues. CDR3 loop: CASNRAVRQTHSGNTIYL. CDR3 DNA sequence: TGTGCCAGCAACCGTGCAGTGAGGCAAACCCACTCTGGAAACACCATATATCTT.

The J gene is TRBJ2-4, the V gene TRBV7-9; 7 bases line up with TRBD2. The trim removed 5 bases at V and 3 bases at J, leaving 7 bases unmatched. Per the germline V gene, CDR1 is SEHNR and CDR2 is FQNEAQ (reference sequence). The CDR3 spans 15 residues. The CDR3 nucleotides read TGTGCCAGCAGCCGGGGGGACTTAGTCAAAAACATTCAGTACTTC. Its translation: CASSRGDLVKNIQYF.

The rearrangement links TRBV20-1 to TRBJ2-2; 9 bases fit TRBD1. CDR1 and CDR2 (germline): DFQATT, SNEGSKA (reference sequence). Losses at the gene ends were 0 bases for V and 5 bases for J; bases not matched to a gene: 4. The CDR3 totals 15 residues. The CDR3 sequence: CSARDRGQGTGELFF. The CDR3 nucleotides are TGCAGTGCTAGAGATAGGGGACAGGGAACCGGGGAGCTGTTTTTT.

The rearrangement links TRBV5-5 to TRBJ2-1; 11 bases map to TRBD1. Trimming took 2 bases from V and 0 from J; bases not matched to a gene: 7. The germline V gene has CDR1 SGHKS and CDR2 YYEKEE (reference sequence). The CDR3 spans 18 residues. The CDR3 coding sequence is TGTGCCAGCAGCTTTGGACAGGGGGCGTATAACTCCTACAATGAGCAGTTCTTC. The encoded protein is CASSFGQGAYNSYNEQFF.

By proportion, this clonotype is medium-sized (0.01 to 0.1%). V is TRBV12-3 or TRBV12-4 and J is TRBJ1-1, with D uncertain. V lost 2 bases, J lost 1 base, and 8 bases lay in between. The CDR3 runs 14 residues. The chain's CDR3 is CASSLRLRNTEAFF. As DNA, the CDR3 is TGTGCCAGCAGTTTACGACTTCGGAACACTGAAGCTTTCTTT.

This clonotype showed up many times. This may stem from a read error, because a much larger clone lies one nucleotide away. V is TRBV5-1 and J is TRBJ2-7; 7 bases are a match to TRBD2. CDR1 and CDR2 from the germline V gene are SGHRS and YFSETQ. CDR3 length: 15 amino acids. CDR3 nucleotides: TGCACCAGCAGCTTTTTTACGGGAGGAGCATACGAGCAGTACTTC. Translation gives CTSSFFTGGAYEQYF.

This clonotype occurred many times. The V gene is TRBV4-1, the J gene TRBJ1-4; D is uncertain. The germline V gene encodes CDR1 MGHRA and CDR2 YSYEKL. This CDR3 spans 16 amino acids. Between the trimmed V and J ends, which lost 0 bases and 6 bases, there was a span of 14 bases. The CDR3 sequence is CASSQEGSGWDEKLFF. The DNA of the CDR3 is TGCGCCAGCAGCCAAGAGGGCAGCGGGTGGGATGAAAAACTGTTTTTT.

The gene calls are TRBV20-1 and TRBJ1-2; 7 bases agree with TRBD1. Trimming removed 6 bases from V and 3 bases from J; junction bases left unmatched: 7. Germline V gives CDR1 DFQATT, CDR2 SNEGSKA (reference sequence). This CDR3 has 13 residues. In DNA, the CDR3 is TGCAGTGCAAACTCACAGGGGTACTATGGCTACACCTTC. As protein: CSANSQGYYGYTF.

This clonotype was seen many times. This chain joins TRBV30 and TRBJ1-1; D might be TRBD1 (6 bases). This CDR3 spans 13 amino acids. Germline loops: CDR1 GTSNPN, CDR2 SVGIG (reference sequence). Trimming stripped 3 bases from V and 4 bases from J, with 12 bases between. CDR3 in amino acids: CAWSRGGFTEAFF. The CDR3 nucleotides read TGTGCCTGGAGCAGGGGTGGGTTCACTGAAGCTTTCTTT.

DNA of the CDR3: TGTGCCAGCAGTTACTGGACAGGGGCCTCCCTCGGGGGCTACACCTTC. Protein product: CASSYWTGASLGGYTF. The V call is TRBV6-2 or TRBV6-3, the J call TRBJ1-2; 9 bases match TRBD1. This CDR3 is 16 amino acids long. With V trimmed by 1 base and J by 8 bases, 11 bases remained unmatched. Germline loops: CDR1 MNHEY, CDR2 SVGEGT.

By share, this clonotype ranks as medium-sized. The rearrangement uses TRBV20-1 and TRBJ2-1, with D possibly matching TRBD1 (6 bases). V shed 5 bases and J shed 7 bases, with 18 bases lying between them. Germline V gives CDR1 DFQATT, CDR2 SNEGSKA (reference sequence). The CDR3 is 14 residues long. CDR3 residues: CSARRPDRQNEQFF. For the CDR3, the DNA is TGCAGTGCTCGCCGCCCCGACAGGCAAAATGAGCAGTTCTTC.

The genes are TRBV6-2 or TRBV6-3 and TRBJ1-5; D ambiguous. V was shortened by 2 bases and J by 1 base, with 6 bases between the two germline ends. The length of the CDR3 is 14 residues. CDR1 and CDR2 (germline): MNHEY, SVGEGT. The CDR3 here is CASSYGGSNQPQHF. CDR3 bases: TGTGCCAGCAGTTACGGTGGGAGCAATCAGCCCCAGCATTTT.